One sample yielded the 11 T cell receptor beta chains listed below, sequenced in a study of OX40 agonist ivuxolimab in advanced cancers. Measured with immunoSEQ multiplex PCR; TCRdb has only the in-frame clones, and not every one. The table records fewer than 85,000 clones, about 93% of them present only once. Sequenced material: CD4+ or CD8+ T cells sorted from blood, taken in a trial of the OX40 agonist ivuxolimab. The receptors were gathered from an adult with an advanced solid tumor such as melanoma, head and neck, liver or kidney cancer.

The rearrangement joins TRBV18 to TRBJ1-2; a possible D gene is TRBD1 (5 bases). The CDR3 length is 14 residues. V was pared by 8 bases and J by 7 bases, with 20 bases between. Germline lookup yields CDR1 KGHSH and CDR2 LQKENI. In DNA form, the CDR3 reads TGTGCCAGCCGGGGGTCTGGCCCCCTGGCTGGCTACACCTTC. Protein sequence: CASRGSGPLAGYTF.

The rearrangement links TRBV7-3 to TRBJ2-1; D perhaps matches TRBD2 (5 bases). The V end was cut by 4 bases, the J end by 7 bases, with 17 bases between. Looked up from germline, CDR1 is SGHTA and CDR2 is FQGTGA. CDR3 length: 15 amino acids. CDR3 residues: CASSYQPGIGNEQFF. The CDR3 bases are TGTGCCAGCAGCTACCAACCGGGGATAGGGAATGAGCAGTTCTTC. Together with reference TRBV7-3 and TRBJ2-1, the CDR3 gives the full variable domain: GAGVSQTPSNKVTEKGKYVELRCDPISGHTALYWYRQSLGQGPEFLIYFQGTGAADDSGLPNDRFFAVRPEGSVSTLKIQRTERGDSAVYLCASSYQPGIGNEQFFGPGTRLTVL.

The chain uses TRBV18 and TRBJ2-3; a possible D gene is TRBD1 (6 bases). The V and J ends lost 3 bases and 0 bases respectively, with 10 bases between them. Germline CDR1 KGHSH, CDR2 LQKENI. The CDR3 is made up of 15 amino acids. CDR3 in DNA: TGTGCCAGCTCACCGGGGGCCCCAAGCACAGATACGCAGTATTTT. This sequence encodes CASSPGAPSTDTQYF. Looking up the rest from reference TRBV18 and TRBJ2-3 gives the full variable domain: NAGVMQNPRHLVRRRGQEARLRCSPMKGHSHVYWYRQLPEEGLKFMVYLQKENIIDESGMPKERFSAEFPKEGPSILRIQQVVRGDSAAYFCASSPGAPSTDTQYFGPGTRLTVL.

The chain uses TRBV7-2 and TRBJ2-3, with 14 nucleotides matching TRBD2. CDR3 length equals 16 residues. Germline trimming cut 1 base from V and 9 bases from J; bases unmatched to any gene: 6. CDR1 and CDR2 from the germline V gene are SGHTA and FQGNSA. CDR3 sequence: CASSLGLAGGEGTQYF. The CDR3 nucleotides are TGTGCCAGCAGCTTAGGACTAGCGGGAGGGGAGGGCACGCAGTATTTT.

The rearrangement uses TRBV6-5 and TRBJ1-2; no firm D call. The CDR3 sequence is 12 residues long. Germline CDR1 MNHEY, CDR2 SVGAGI. Trimming cost V 6 bases and J 7 bases, with 12 bases left between them. The CDR3 loop is CASSNEGSGYTF. CDR3 nucleotide sequence: TGTGCCAGCAGCAACGAGGGATCTGGCTACACCTTC.

A single count supports this clone. The chain recombines TRBV7-2 with TRBJ2-3; 9 nucleotides line up with TRBD1. After removal of 5 bases from V and 2 bases from J, the junction contained 8 bases not matched to a gene. Germline V lookup: CDR1 SGHTA, CDR2 FQGNSA. CDR3 size: 16 residues. The CDR3 nucleotides are TGTGCCAGCAGCCGCCGGGACAGGGCTCTCACAGATACGCAGTATTTT. This codes for CASSRRDRALTDTQYF.

V usage is TRBV15 and J usage is TRBJ1-4; maybe TRBD1 (6 bases). V dropped 1 base and J dropped 5 bases, with 14 bases sitting between them. Looked up from germline, CDR1 is LNHNV and CDR2 is YYDKDF (reference sequence). CDR3 length equals 16 residues. The CDR3 bases are TGTGCCACCAGCAGAGTGAGGACAGCCCTAAATGAAAAACTGTTTTTT. This gives the protein CATSRVRTALNEKLFF.

The V and J genes are TRBV6-6 and TRBJ1-6; weak D call: TRBD1 (6 bases). V shed 4 bases and J shed 10 bases, with 11 bases lying between them. The CDR3 loop spans 13 amino acids. Germline CDR1 is MNHNY and CDR2 is SVGAGI (reference sequence). CDR3 sequence (DNA): TGTGCCAGCAGTTCCACAGGGAACTCACCCCTCCACTTT. The encoded protein is CASSSTGNSPLHF.

This chain links TRBV7-3 with TRBJ2-3, with TRBD2 matching over 8 bases. The germline gives CDR1 SGHTA, CDR2 FQGTGA. The CDR3 is made up of 14 amino acids. V was clipped by 2 bases and J by 6 bases; unmatched bases: 4. CDR3: CASSLSGGTDTQYF. CDR3 nucleotide sequence: TGTGCCAGCAGCTTATCGGGGGGGACCGATACGCAGTATTTT.

The chain couples TRBV2 to TRBJ2-2; D unclear. CDR1 and CDR2 (germline): SNHLY, FYNNEI. V was trimmed by 6 bases and J by 2 bases, leaving 10 bases between them. The CDR3 is 14 residues long. The CDR3 loop is CASRAEPNTGELFF. The CDR3 bases are TGTGCCAGCAGGGCAGAACCAAACACCGGGGAGCTGTTTTTT.

The chain is built from TRBV7-2 and TRBJ2-7, with D perhaps TRBD2 (5 bases). The CDR3 sequence is 15 residues long. Deletions cut 2 bases from V and 0 bases from J, with 11 bases between. Germline V gene sequence: CDR1 SGHTA, CDR2 FQGNSA. The chain's CDR3 is CASSLSGPSSYEQYF. In DNA, the CDR3 is TGTGCCAGCAGCTTAAGCGGCCCGAGCTCCTACGAGCAGTACTTC.